The following is a TCR beta chain sequence with its context. It lacks a known antigen. Nothing much larger sits one base from this clone, and base qualities are not available. This sample was included in a study of shared clonotypes between healthy human individuals (dated by TCRdb to about 2020). Background on the whole study: The cohort comprised a couple of women and three men aged 18 to 49 years. To increase sequencing depth and limit assay-specific biases, TCR repertoire library preparation and sequencing were carried out by different laboratories using diverse techniques. Each donor's leukapheresis produced roughly between about 0.8 and 8.9 billion PBMCs. For each donor, three plates each were used for CD4 naive and CD4 memory, two plates were used for CD8 naive, and one plate was used for CD8 memory. To estimate repertoire size and how much clonotype sharing occurs between individuals, the study deeply sequenced the blood TCR repertoires of about five healthy adults. The research as a whole found: When several donors were compared, the shared fraction of clonotypes was about 5% for naive CD4, approximately 3.3% for naive CD8, 2.3% for memory CD4, and less than 0.45% for memory CD8. Compared with non-shared clonotypes, the clonotypes found in all four sorted-subset donors had higher generation probabilities. Sampling was restricted to blood, and TCR repertoires in tissue are likely to differ from TCR repertoires in blood. The small number of donors limited the genetic and exposure-history diversity represented. Rarefaction of sorted-subset datasets indicated incomplete sequencing despite the large sequencing depth. Pairwise subsampling led to the expectation that sequencing depth would affect the degree of clonotype sharing among donors. Estimated clonotype richness was generally larger for naive than for memory subsets.

V and J are truncated by 3 bases and 0 bases respectively, leaving an intervening sequence of 8 bases. The cysteine opens and the phenylalanine closes a CDR3 of 14 amino acids. Just the 42-base CDR3 DNA is kept, in frame starting at base 1. The germline V gene supplies CDR1 SGHVS and CDR2 FQNEAQ. Using the deep immunoSEQ assay, multiplex PCR amplified TCR CDR3 regions from genomic DNA. For each cell subset, the extracted genomic DNA was distributed evenly across all wells of several immunoSEQ 96-well plates, and each plate served as one replicate. Each replicate PCR for sorted subsets received approximately 200 ng genomic DNA, equal to tens of thousands of T cell genomes. The purified libraries were quantified using a Qubit 3.0 fluorometer, sized with a Bioanalyzer 2100, and then quantified again using the KAPA Library Quantification kit. Each immunoSEQ 96-well plate was sequenced on its own single-read 150-cycle Illumina NextSeq 550 flow cell. As for the original processing: Because the immunoSEQ output held only junctional sequences and lacked quality scores, the filtering could not match the filtering applied to full-length reads. Sequences were annotated with PyIR, a Python wrapper for IgBLAST v1.9, using IMGT germline references to assign V/J genes and CDR3. Reads were removed for weak V/J assignments (E-value above 1e-6), missing CDR3, stop codons, out-of-frame junctions, or ambiguous translated residues. A V3J clonotype was defined by an identical inferred V gene, J gene, and CDR3 amino acid sequence. Percentage overlap between repertoires was calculated by dividing the number of shared unique clonotypes by the size of the smaller repertoire. Repertoire richness was assessed with RTK rarefaction, the Chao1 estimator, and Recon v2.1 estimates of unobserved clonotypes. For all TCRbeta clonotypes obtained by the gDNA method from a few donors, generation probabilities were computed with OLGA. TCRdb stores this immuneACCESS table with in-frame sequences only. Part of the clones is absent; in the studies checked, under half of the shortfall reflects unresolved V genes, and no reason is known for the rest. Clonal size and the V and J genes are those of that table, whereas D and trimming came from the DNA. The sample profile shows around 980,000 clones; around 82% of them were found once. Around 0.6% of the sample is in the top ten clones.

The donors were healthy, HIV-negative adults with no recently reported acute infections or vaccinations. Only Caucasian adults living in Nashville, Tennessee, USA were represented among the donors. Magnetic negative selection was used to enrich CD4+ T cells, after which naive cells were positively selected on CD45RA and the negative fraction became the memory subset. Blood was obtained by leukapheresis, after which PBMCs were separated by Ficoll-Histopaque density gradient centrifugation and cryopreserved in liquid nitrogen vapor phase. Analytical flow cytometry was used to check the purity and quantity of each magnetically sorted T cell population. Genomic DNA was isolated from every sorted fraction and measured by UV absorbance on a Nanodrop 2000c.

Sequenced sample: memory CD4+ T cells from PBMCs. The cell subset or site label of this sample denotes: CD45RA-negative fraction. Recombination connected TRBV7-8 to TRBJ1-1, and perhaps TRBD1 as D gene, on 6 matching bases. The TCR comes from a young man in good health. Some clones in this sample may be carry-over from other donors' samples. The DNA sequence is as follows: TGTGCCAGCAGCTTTGGGGGGCTGAACACTGAAGCTTTCTTT. Its protein reads: CASSFGGLNTEAFF.